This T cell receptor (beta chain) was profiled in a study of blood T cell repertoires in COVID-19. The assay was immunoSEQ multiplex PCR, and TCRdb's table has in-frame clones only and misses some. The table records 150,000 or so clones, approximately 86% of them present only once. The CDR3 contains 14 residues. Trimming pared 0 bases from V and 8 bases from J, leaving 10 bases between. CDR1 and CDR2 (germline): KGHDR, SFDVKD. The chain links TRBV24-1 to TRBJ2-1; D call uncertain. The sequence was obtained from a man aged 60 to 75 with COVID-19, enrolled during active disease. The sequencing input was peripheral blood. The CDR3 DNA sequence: TGTGCCACCAGTGATTTGGTTTTCGCGGATGAGCAGTTCTTC. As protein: CATSDLVFADEQFF.